One TCR beta chain is described in this entry. The entry originates in a study of blood T cell repertoires in COVID-19. Study-level background: COVID-19 samples collected from the United States, Italy and Spain covered acute and convalescent phases. The cDNA or gDNA used as material had been derived from T cells, B-cell-depleted T cells, or PBMCs.

In the original processing: Estimates of nucleated cell counts were drawn from the amplification of reference gene primers. Sequenced by immunoSEQ multiplex PCR; TCRdb stores in-frame clones only, minus some. V and J calls and clone size are copied from that table; D and trimming were computed from the DNA. The sample carries about 90,000 clones, around 94% recorded once. The CDR3 contains 17 residues. V lost 0 bases, J lost 4 bases, and 13 bases lay in between. Germline V gene lookup returns CDR1 SNHLY and CDR2 FYNNEI. This sequence originates from an older woman with active COVID-19. Sequencing used peripheral blood. V is TRBV2 and J is TRBJ1-6; D call uncertain. The CDR3 protein is CASSEALAVSYNSPLHF. The CDR3 region has the DNA TGTGCCAGCAGTGAAGCGCTTGCGGTATCTTATAATTCACCCCTCCACTTT.